Following are 21 T cell receptor beta chains from one sample sequenced in a study of post-analysis software for immune sequencing data. Whole-study results and caveats: Controls showed lower frequencies than patients for roughly five TRBV segments, and TRBV5-6, TRBV5-1 and TRBV20-1 were among these.

The TCR beta cDNA libraries contained unique molecular identifiers. TCRdb redid the calling of the PCR reads with MiXCR, one entry per CDR3 protein. The data show around 500,000 distinct CDR3 sequences, with approximately 34% seen just once and 4.5% to 7.5% held by the top ten. Antigens for these TCRs are unknown. Source material: blood. All receptors come from a girl aged 2 to 17 with multiple sclerosis.

V usage is TRBV11-3 and J usage is TRBJ2-3; a weak D match, TRBD2 (6 bases). The germline V and J ends were trimmed by 4 bases and 4 bases, with 18 bases remaining between them. Germline loops: CDR1 SGHNT, CDR2 YENEEA. The CDR3 runs to 16 residues. CDR3: CASSSSGFTSADTQYF. For the CDR3, the DNA is TGTGCCAGCAGCTCGAGCGGGTTTACCAGCGCAGATACGCAGTATTTT.

The chain combines TRBV7-9 with TRBJ1-4; maybe TRBD1 (5 bases). The ends were cut back, 3 bases at V and 0 bases at J, with 17 bases in the middle. Per the germline V gene, CDR1 is SEHNR and CDR2 is FQNEAQ (reference sequence). The CDR3 sequence is 18 residues long. The CDR3 nucleotides read TGTGCCAGCAGCTTGAAAGGGACGCTAGTTGCAACTAATGAAAAACTGTTTTTT. Amino acids: CASSLKGTLVATNEKLFF.

Only a few counts were recorded for this clonotype. This chain links TRBV20-1 with TRBJ2-5; 9 positions match TRBD1. The germline V gene encodes CDR1 DFQATT and CDR2 SNEGSKA (reference sequence). This CDR3 contains 14 residues. J lost 4 bases, V lost 5 bases, and 8 bases had no gene match. The CDR3 here is CSAQQGAGIETQYF. CDR3 sequence (DNA): TGCAGTGCTCAACAGGGGGCAGGGATAGAGACCCAGTACTTC.

This clonotype was recorded a few times. The chain has TRBV10-3 and TRBJ2-5; no clear D. Trimming cost V 5 bases and J 4 bases, with 8 bases left between them. The germline V gene encodes CDR1 ENHRY and CDR2 SYGVKD. CDR3 size: 12 residues. The CDR3 region is CAISPTLETQYF. The CDR3 DNA follows: TGTGCCATCAGTCCTACCTTAGAGACCCAGTACTTC.

The genes are TRBV20-1 and TRBJ2-3; D gene ambiguous. The V end lost 2 bases, the J end lost 4 bases, and 7 bases lay between the germline ends. CDR1 and CDR2 from the germline V gene are DFQATT and SNEGSKA (reference sequence). This CDR3 spans 12 amino acids. CDR3 sequence (DNA): TGCAGTGCTAGATGCCTGCCAGATACGCAGTATTTT. As protein: CSARCLPDTQYF.

Turning to this clonotype: A read error may explain this, as a much larger clone is one base away. The chain carries TRBV7-2 and TRBJ2-5; TRBD2 agrees at 12 bases. Germline-derived CDR1 and CDR2 are SGHTA and FQGNSA. CDR3 length: 16 amino acids. V gave up 2 bases and J gave up 5 bases; unmatched junction bases: 6. Here the CDR3 reads CASSLLAGGLDETQYF. The CDR3 DNA follows: TGTGCCAGCAGCTTACTAGCGGGGGGGCTTGATGAGACCCAGTACTTC.

Note on this clonotype: This may arise from a read error, as a much more abundant clone is one base away. This chain links TRBV5-1 with TRBJ2-1; D may match TRBD1 or TRBD2 (5 bases each). Germline assignment: CDR1 SGHRS and CDR2 YFSETQ. V was shortened by 3 bases and J by 6 bases, with 13 bases between the two germline ends. This CDR3 comprises 14 residues. This CDR3 reads CASSSPGTCNEQFF. The CDR3 DNA reads TGCGCCAGCAGCTCACCCGGGACCTGCAATGAGCAGTTCTTC.

The V gene is TRBV27, the J gene TRBJ1-2, with D uncertain. V was clipped by 5 bases and J by 4 bases, with 14 bases between them. The CDR3 extends over 14 amino acids. CDR1 is MNHEY, CDR2 SMNVEV, per germline (reference sequence). The CDR3 region has the DNA TGTGCCAGCAGTCCCCCCGGACTTCCCTATGGCTACACCTTC. It codes for CASSPPGLPYGYTF.

This clonotype was seen only a few times. This chain connects TRBV20-1 to TRBJ2-3, with 11 nucleotides matching TRBD2. Trimming at V came to 5 bases and at J to 4 bases, leaving 11 bases not matched to a gene. Germline values: CDR1 DFQATT, CDR2 SNEGSKA (reference sequence). The CDR3 runs to 16 residues. The CDR3 protein is CSASLAGGIVADTQYF. The CDR3, as DNA: TGCAGTGCTTCCTTAGCGGGGGGGATCGTGGCAGATACGCAGTATTTT.

This rearrangement joins TRBV5-1 to TRBJ2-7; 16 bases are shared with TRBD2. CDR3 length: 19 residues. Germline V gene sequence: CDR1 SGHRS, CDR2 YFSETQ. J lost 2 bases, V lost 0 bases, and 8 bases had no gene match. CDR3 residues: CASSLDPGLAGGTTYEQYF. In nucleotides, the CDR3 is TGCGCCAGCAGCTTGGACCCGGGACTAGCGGGGGGGACTACCTACGAGCAGTACTTC.

A note on this clonotype: At one of its ends the junction is not consistent with the germline gene, which may arise from a read error. V gene TRBV6-1 combines with J gene TRBJ2-4; perhaps TRBD2 as D (6 bases). The better agreement between TRBJ2-7 and the DNA end casts doubt on the J call. Germline V gene data show CDR1 as MNHNS and CDR2 as SASEGT. The CDR3 runs 14 residues. CDR3 DNA sequence: TGCGCCAGCAGCACGGGGGACCTCCCTTACGAGCAGTACTTC. Translated: CASSTGDLPYEQYF.

Only a few counts were recorded for this clonotype. V is TRBV6-1 and J is TRBJ1-5; D unresolved. The V gene lost 3 bases and the J gene lost 7 bases, with 4 bases spanning the gap. This CDR3 contains 11 residues. CDR1 is MNHNS, CDR2 SASEGT, per germline. The CDR3 here is CASSEWQPQHF. DNA for the CDR3: TGTGCCAGCAGTGAGTGGCAGCCCCAGCATTTT.

The V call is TRBV6-5, the J call TRBJ2-3; D is ambiguous. The CDR3 spans 13 residues. Per the germline V gene, CDR1 is MNHEY and CDR2 is SVGAGI. The V end was cut by 2 bases, the J end by 2 bases, with 5 bases between. The CDR3 bases are TGTGCCAGCAGTTACCTGTACACAGATACGCAGTATTTT. Translating gives CASSYLYTDTQYF.

This chain joins TRBV13 and TRBJ2-2; TRBD2 matches 10 bases. With V trimmed by 1 base and J by 3 bases, 2 bases remained unmatched. The V gene's germline CDR1 is PRHDT and CDR2 FYEKMQ (reference sequence). The CDR3 runs 16 residues. CDR3 DNA: TGTGCCAGCAGCTTAGAACTAGCGGGATACACCGGGGAGCTGTTTTTT. Residues: CASSLELAGYTGELFF.

This clonotype was seen at least ten times. V is TRBV29-1 and J is TRBJ2-7; D not resolved. CDR1 and CDR2 from the germline V gene are SQVTM and ANQGSEA. There are 14 residues in the CDR3. V gave up 7 bases and J gave up 2 bases, with 18 bases separating them. CDR3 sequence reads: CSGLAGNFPYEQYF. CDR3 nucleotides: TGCAGCGGTCTGGCTGGCAACTTCCCCTACGAGCAGTACTTC.

The CDR3 sequence is CASRRGTGGEQYF. CDR3 DNA sequence: TGTGCCAGCAGACGCGGGACAGGAGGCGAGCAGTACTTC. V usage is TRBV27 and J usage is TRBJ2-4; 8 bases match TRBD1. The J call is uncertain, as TRBJ2-7 better fits the DNA end. The germline gives CDR1 MNHEY, CDR2 SMNVEV (reference sequence). The CDR3 is made up of 13 amino acids.

There are a few counts of this clonotype. The genes are TRBV12-3 or TRBV12-4 and TRBJ2-3; 12 bases line up with TRBD1. The V gene end was trimmed by 2 bases and the J gene end by 6 bases; junction bases not matched to a gene: 9. The CDR3 loop spans 17 amino acids. The CDR3: CASSLSGQGAPGDTQYF. Here the CDR3 DNA reads TGTGCCAGCAGTTTATCGGGACAGGGGGCACCCGGGGATACGCAGTATTTT.

This clonotype was seen only a few times. The CDR3 sequence: CASSQGLAGWNEQFF. Written as DNA, the CDR3 is TGCGCCAGCAGCCAAGGACTAGCGGGGTGGAATGAGCAGTTCTTC. The chain carries TRBV4-1 and TRBJ2-1; 11 bases agree with TRBD2. The CDR3 extends over 15 amino acids. J gave up 7 bases and V 1 base, and 3 bases lay outside the gene matches. CDR1 is MGHRA and CDR2 is YSYEKL in the germline V gene.

The chain links TRBV6-2 or TRBV6-3 to TRBJ2-1; 7 positions match TRBD2. V lost 4 bases, J lost 8 bases, and 11 bases stayed unmatched. Germline V CDR1 and CDR2: MNHEY, SVGEGT. The CDR3 has 15 amino acids. The CDR3 reads CASSSIQRGGDEQFF. The CDR3 bases are TGTGCCAGCAGTTCGATCCAGCGGGGTGGCGATGAGCAGTTCTTC.

This rearrangement joins TRBV9 to TRBJ2-3; tentatively, D is TRBD2 (5 bases). V lost 3 bases and J lost 6, with 11 bases in between. This CDR3 is 13 amino acids long. Germline CDR1 reads SGDLS; CDR2 reads YYNGEE. The CDR3 sequence: CASSGGLSDTQYF. CDR3 DNA sequence: TGTGCCAGCAGCGGCGGACTTTCGGATACGCAGTATTTT.

This clonotype occurred a few times. The rearrangement links TRBV5-1 to TRBJ2-5, with 9 bases aligning to TRBD1. Losses at the gene ends were 0 bases for V and 5 bases for J; bases not matched to a gene: 5. The CDR3 consists of 15 residues. CDR1 and CDR2 from the germline V gene are SGHRS and YFSETQ. The CDR3 region has the DNA TGCGCCAGCAGCTTGGGGGACAGGGTCGGCGAGACCCAGTACTTC. Its translation is CASSLGDRVGETQYF.